This section outlines one T cell receptor (beta chain) sequence together with its context. Preparation of the TCRbeta library involved a method that used unique molecular identifiers. TCRdb processed the PCR reads anew with MiXCR; each CDR3 protein has one entry. The table records about 870,000 distinct CDR3 sequences, 16% of them present only once. This sample was included in a study of T-cell reconstitution after alpha-beta-depleted transplantation in children. The CDR3 contains 12 residues. Germline V CDR1 and CDR2: SGHRS, YFSETQ. Trimming removed 4 bases at V and 6 bases at J, with 8 bases between.

The chain recombines TRBV5-1 with TRBJ2-1, with unresolved D. This specimen was PBMCs, mostly from graft donor cells, taken 360 days after TCRalphabeta/CD19-depleted stem cell transplant. The receptor was derived from a male patient between 10 and 17 years old who had a stem cell transplant for acute lymphoblastic leukemia, so the T cells may come from the graft donor. CDR3 sequence reads: CASSGRGNEQFF. In nucleotides, the CDR3 is TGCGCCAGCAGCGGGCGAGGCAATGAGCAGTTCTTC.